The sequence of this T cell receptor (beta chain) was determined in a study of human T cells and chemical hapten exposure. Study-level points and caveats: Significantly more large CDR3 similarity clusters were formed by expanded TCRs than by controls. TCRs at a frequency above 1 in 1000 stayed unchanged with DPC sensitization.

At least ten counts were recorded for this clonotype. The antigen is unknown. Trimming shortened V by 3 bases and J by 3 bases, and 14 bases separated the two germline ends. The CDR3 consists of 15 residues. The germline V gene has CDR1 MDHEN and CDR2 SYDVKM. Specified time point: patch test 1, 2 weeks after DPC sensitization. As to treatment: therapeutic diphenylcyclopropenone sensitization with weekly scalp DPC. Extraction yielded total RNA from whole blood (unfractionated). What the library attached to individual cDNA molecules were unique molecular identifiers. TCRdb ran MiXCR on the RACE reads and lists one entry per CDR3 protein. There are roughly 100,000 distinct CDR3 sequences in the sample; roughly 11% occur only once, and around 3.4% lies in the top ten.

The source material was whole blood, sampled in connection with sensitization to the hapten diphenylcyclopropenone (DPC). The genes are TRBV28 and TRBJ1-1; D unresolved. The receptor was derived from a woman aged 35 to 49 with alopecia areata. Some clones in this sample may be carry-over from other donors' samples. DNA for the CDR3: TGTGCCAGCAGTTTTGGAGGAAATTTGGACACTGAAGCTTTCTTT. Translated: CASSFGGNLDTEAFF. Combining the CDR3 with reference TRBV28 and TRBJ1-1 gives the whole variable domain DVKVTQSSRYLVKRTGEKVFLECVQDMDHENMFWYRQDPGLGLRLIYFSYDVKMKEKGDIPEGYSVSREKKERFSLILESASTNQTSMYLCASSFGGNLDTEAFFGQGTRLTVV.